A single T cell receptor beta chain is shown here with its context. This entry is derived from a study of blood T cells in healthy people across ages. CDR1 is LGHDT, CDR2 YNNKEL, per germline (reference sequence). Between the trimmed V and J ends, which lost 0 bases and 2 bases, there was a span of 11 bases. CDR3 length equals 15 residues. Drawing of peripheral blood yielded roughly 9.8 milliliters from each donor. RNA extraction gave at least 5 micrograms of total RNA per sample. With a J-beta primer mix and a sample-barcoded 5' primer, a second PCR ran roughly 7 to 11 cycles. Every cDNA was tagged by a template-switch adaptor with 12 random nucleotides. Each CDR3 protein gets one entry after TCRdb re-called the 5' RACE reads with MiXCR. The sample contains more than 1.4 million distinct CDR3 sequences, roughly 40% of which appear only once.

Sequences were obtained from blood. V and J are TRBV3-1 and TRBJ2-7, with no clear D. This TCR was recovered from a woman between 18 and 29 years old in good health. The CDR3, as DNA: TGTGCCAGCAGCCAAGAAGGGTTTCTTACCTACGAGCAGTACTTC. Translation gives CASSQEGFLTYEQYF.